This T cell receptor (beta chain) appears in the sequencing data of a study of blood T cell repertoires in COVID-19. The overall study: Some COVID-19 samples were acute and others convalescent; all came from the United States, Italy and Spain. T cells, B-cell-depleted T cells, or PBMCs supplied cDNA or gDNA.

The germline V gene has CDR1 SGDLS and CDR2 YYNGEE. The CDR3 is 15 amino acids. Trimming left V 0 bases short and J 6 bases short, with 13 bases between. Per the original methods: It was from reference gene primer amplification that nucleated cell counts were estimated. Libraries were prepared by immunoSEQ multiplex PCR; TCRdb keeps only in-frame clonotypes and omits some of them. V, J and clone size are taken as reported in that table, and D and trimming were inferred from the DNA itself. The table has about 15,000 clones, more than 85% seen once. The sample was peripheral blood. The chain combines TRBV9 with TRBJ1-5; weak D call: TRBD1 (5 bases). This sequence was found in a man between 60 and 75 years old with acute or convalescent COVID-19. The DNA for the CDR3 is TGTGCCAGCAGCGTAGGAGTGGGCCAGGGTCAGCCCCAGCATTTT. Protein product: CASSVGVGQGQPQHF.